Shown below are 14 T cell receptor beta chains from a single sample sequenced in a study of blood T cells in healthy people across ages. Next came a second PCR, run for roughly 7 to 12 cycles, which used a sample-barcoded 5' primer along with a J-beta primer mix. TCRdb recomputed calls from the 5' RACE reads with MiXCR, one row per CDR3 protein. The data show about 580,000 distinct CDR3 sequences, roughly 43% seen once. Sequencing used blood. These receptors all come from a man older than 75 in good health.

The chain uses TRBV5-1 and TRBJ2-7; 10 bases align to TRBD1. Trimming took 4 bases from V and 4 from J; bases not matched to a gene: 11. CDR3 length: 16 residues. Per the germline V gene, CDR1 is SGHRS and CDR2 is YFSETQ. DNA for the CDR3: TGCGCCAGCAGCGCTGAGCCGGGACAGGGGTTATACGAGCAGTACTTC. Translated: CASSAEPGQGLYEQYF.

V usage is TRBV20-1 and J usage is TRBJ2-1; 9 bases match TRBD2. Unmatched junction bases numbered 7, after V lost 6 bases and J lost 4 bases. The CDR3 is made up of 14 amino acids. CDR1 DFQATT and CDR2 SNEGSKA come from the germline V gene (reference sequence). The CDR3 loop reads CSAPGTSPYNEQFF. For the CDR3, the DNA is TGCAGTGCACCTGGGACTAGCCCTTACAATGAGCAGTTCTTC.

This sequence joins TRBV29-1 and TRBJ2-7; D is undetermined. The ends were cut back, 7 bases at V and 6 bases at J, with 13 bases in the middle. This CDR3 is built from 11 residues. From germline, CDR1 is SQVTM and CDR2 ANQGSEA. CDR3 amino acids: CSARVGGEQYF. The CDR3 nucleotides are TGCAGCGCCCGGGTGGGCGGCGAGCAGTACTTC.

Only a few counts were recorded for this clonotype. This chain uses TRBV20-1 with TRBJ2-3; 7 nucleotides align to TRBD1. Germline values: CDR1 DFQATT, CDR2 SNEGSKA (reference sequence). This CDR3 contains 13 residues. With V trimmed by 5 bases and J by 1 base, 3 bases remained unmatched. As DNA, the CDR3 is TGCAGTGCTGGACAGGCCCGCACAGATACGCAGTATTTT. Translated, it gives CSAGQARTDTQYF.

There are a few counts of this clonotype. The V and J genes are TRBV29-1 and TRBJ2-5; 7 positions agree with TRBD2. The J call may not be correct, given that the DNA end is closer to TRBJ2-7. The CDR3 is made up of 11 amino acids. Per the germline V gene, CDR1 is SQVTM and CDR2 is ANQGSEA. The chain's CDR3 is CSAGGSGEQYF. For the CDR3, the DNA is TGCAGCGCGGGGGGATCGGGCGAGCAGTACTTC.

The chain employs TRBV6-5 and TRBJ2-5, with 7 nucleotides matching TRBD1. The CDR3 is made up of 14 amino acids. Per germline, CDR1 MNHEY and CDR2 SVGAGI. V lost 10 bases to trimming and J lost 2 bases; unmatched junction nucleotides: 10. CDR3 in amino acids: CATRDRRNQETQYF. The DNA of the CDR3 is TGTGCCACCAGGGACAGACGAAATCAAGAGACCCAGTACTTC.

V is TRBV28 and J is TRBJ1-1; D gene uncertain. This CDR3 comprises 15 residues. With 3 bases removed from V and 6 bases from J, the gap between germline ends came to 17 bases. CDR1 is MDHEN and CDR2 is SYDVKM in the germline V gene. CDR3 in amino acids: CASSFWAQQLPEAFF. DNA of the CDR3: TGTGCCAGCAGTTTTTGGGCACAGCAACTTCCTGAAGCTTTCTTT.

A note on this clonotype: It may be a read error: a sequence one base away is much more abundant. The CDR3 DNA is TGTGCCAGCAGTTACACCGCCCGGGGACGGGCCGACGAGCAGTACTTC. Its translation is CASSYTARGRADEQYF. The chain employs TRBV6-5 and TRBJ2-7; either TRBD1 or TRBD2 may fit D (5 bases each). The V end lost 2 bases, the J end lost 5 bases, and 19 bases lay between the germline ends. Germline CDR1 is MNHEY and CDR2 is SVGAGI. The CDR3 contains 16 residues.

V and J are TRBV10-3 and TRBJ1-5; the D gene is possibly TRBD1 (6 bases). Between the trimmed V and J ends, which lost 2 bases and 3 bases, there was a span of 11 bases. The CDR3 contains 15 residues. Germline V gene sequence: CDR1 ENHRY, CDR2 SYGVKD. The CDR3 coding sequence is TGTGCCATCAGTGAGACCCAGGGGCCCAATCAGCCCCAGCATTTT. Encoded protein: CAISETQGPNQPQHF.

This clonotype was counted ten times or more. V usage is TRBV6-5 and J usage is TRBJ2-3, with 9 positions matching TRBD1. CDR1 and CDR2 (germline): MNHEY, SVGAGI. The ends lost 5 bases at V and 2 bases at J; junction bases unmatched: 5. The CDR3 sequence is 15 residues long. The CDR3 here is CASSRTGDNTDTQYF. In DNA, the CDR3 is TGTGCCAGCAGTCGGACAGGGGACAACACAGATACGCAGTATTTT.

This clonotype was counted a few times. The chain is built from TRBV12-3 or TRBV12-4 and TRBJ2-1; 10 nucleotides agree with TRBD1. With V trimmed by 6 bases and J by 9 bases, 11 bases remained unmatched. The CDR3 totals 15 residues. The CDR3 DNA sequence: TGTGCCAGCAGCCAGACCGGGACAGGGGACGGTGAGCAGTTCTTC. Translation gives CASSQTGTGDGEQFF.

This sequence joins TRBV7-2 and TRBJ2-4; 7 bases agree with TRBD2. The J call may be faulty, since TRBJ2-7 better matches the DNA end. The CDR3 is 18 residues long. Germline CDR1 SGHTA, CDR2 FQGNSA. This CDR3 is CASSPNRGGQAGYDEQYF. Here the CDR3 DNA reads TGTGCCAGCAGCCCCAATCGGGGTGGCCAAGCGGGGTATGACGAGCAGTACTTC.

The chain couples TRBV20-1 to TRBJ2-3; TRBD1 is a possible D gene (5 bases). The CDR3 is made up of 14 amino acids. The V end was cut by 3 bases, the J end by 3 bases, with 13 bases between. Germline V CDR1 and CDR2: DFQATT, SNEGSKA (reference sequence). As DNA, the CDR3 is TGCAGTGCTAGCTGGCAGGGTGTGACAGATACGCAGTATTTT. It specifies CSASWQGVTDTQYF.

Ten or more counts support this clonotype. This chain uses TRBV6-5 with TRBJ2-5, with D possibly called TRBD1 or TRBD2 (5 bases each). Trimming pared 5 bases from V and 2 bases from J, leaving 15 bases between. The CDR3 sequence is 15 residues long. Germline CDR1 is MNHEY and CDR2 is SVGAGI. The DNA for the CDR3 is TGTGCCAGCAGTATCCGGGACGGAGGACAAGAGACCCAGTACTTC. It translates to CASSIRDGGQETQYF.